This TCR beta chain was identified during a study of blood T cells in healthy people across ages. About the research overall: About one barcoded beta molecule per two T cells was captured by template switching. Regarding the study as a whole: Naive CD4+ cells and diversity were both higher in long-lived donors than in aged donors. From one million sequenced T cells, diversity estimates were lower bounds.

As regards this clonotype: The target antigen is unknown.

Per individual sample, total RNA of at least 6 micrograms was extracted. With a J-beta primer mix and a sample-barcoded 5' primer, a second PCR ran about 6 to 11 cycles. One entry per CDR3 protein, called by TCRdb with MiXCR from the 5' RACE reads. The data show fewer than 900,000 distinct CDR3 sequences, approximately 43% seen once. Germline V gene sequence: CDR1 SGHTA, CDR2 FQGTGA. The ends lost 2 bases at V and 14 bases at J; junction bases unmatched: 7. This CDR3 comprises 13 residues. The sample was blood. This clonotype was obtained from a woman in her sixties in good health. The chain uses TRBV7-3 and TRBJ2-2, with 8 bases aligning to TRBD2. The CDR3: CASSLPGTSALFF. The CDR3 nucleotides are TGTGCCAGCAGCTTACCCGGGACTAGTGCTCTGTTTTTT. Full variable domain (remainder filled in from reference TRBV7-3 and TRBJ2-2): GAGVSQTPSNKVTEKGKYVELRCDPISGHTALYWYRQSLGQGPEFLIYFQGTGAADDSGLPNDRFFAVRPEGSVSTLKIQRTERGDSAVYLCASSLPGTSALFFGEGSRLTVL.